This TCR beta chain was sequenced during a study of blood T cell repertoires in COVID-19. Study-level background: T cells, B-cell-depleted T cells, or PBMCs provided the cDNA or gDNA that served as material.

The CDR3 totals 13 residues. Germline V gives CDR1 MNHEY, CDR2 SVGAGI. Unmatched junction bases numbered 2, after V lost 7 bases and J lost 4 bases. Sequencing was performed with immunoSEQ multiplex PCR; in TCRdb, only in-frame clones are kept and a portion is missing. The sample has around 100,000 clones, over 75% seen once. This sequence joins TRBV6-5 and TRBJ1-4, with TRBD1 matching 8 bases. This clonotype was obtained from a human donor in a cohort sampled during active COVID-19. The sequenced material came from peripheral blood. This CDR3 is CASTRGLNEKLFF. The CDR3 DNA reads TGTGCCAGCACCAGGGGGCTTAATGAAAAACTGTTTTTT.